These T cell receptor beta chains were read from a single sample in a study of cytomegalovirus exposure and HLA in healthy donors. Generated by immunoSEQ multiplex PCR, the TCRdb table keeps only in-frame clones and is missing some. The table shows 150,000 or so clones, with more than 80% occurring only once. Specimen: PBMCs. Every receptor here comes from a woman younger than 35 in good health and CMV-seronegative. Each CDR3 is given with its conserved first and last residue. The D gene is left open where the match is weak. Clone size is not always given. Where it is, it says once, few, many or a class for expanded clones.

size	D	V	J	CDR3	DNA
-	-	TRBV19	TRBJ2-5	CASSIWISATQETQYF	TGTGCCAGTAGTATTTGGATTAGCGCGACACAAGAGACCCAGTACTTC
-	TRBD1	TRBV25-1	TRBJ1-2	CASRTGGDYGYTF	TGTGCCAGCAGGACAGGGGGCGACTATGGCTACACCTTC
-	-	TRBV28	TRBJ2-7	CASSSGGRDSYEQYF	TGTGCCAGCAGTTCCGGAGGGCGGGACTCCTACGAGCAGTACTTC
-	TRBD2	TRBV2	TRBJ2-1	CASSEGGAGGTYNEQFF	TGTGCCAGCAGTGAAGGGGGGGCGGGAGGAACATACAATGAGCAGTTCTTC
-	TRBD1	TRBV15	TRBJ2-5	CATSRTGNQETQYF	TGTGCCACCAGCAGGACAGGGAACCAAGAGACCCAGTACTTC
-	-	TRBV12-2	TRBJ2-1	CASRLAIGVAGEQFF	TGTGCAAGTCGCTTAGCGATAGGGGTAGCGGGTGAGCAGTTCTTC
-	-	TRBV10-3	TRBJ1-5	CAISPGLGLQPQHF	TGTGCCATCAGTCCGGGACTAGGCTTGCAGCCCCAGCATTTT
-	-	TRBV10-3	TRBJ2-6	CAISDVEDWARGANVLTF	TGTGCCATCAGTGATGTAGAGGACTGGGCGAGGGGGGCCAACGTCCTGACTTTC
-	-	TRBV28	TRBJ1-1	CASSGPAGRTNTEAFF	TGTGCCAGCAGTGGGCCAGCTGGCCGCACCAACACTGAAGCTTTCTTT
once	TRBD1	TRBV19	TRBJ2-5	CATADRVTQETQYF	TGTGCCACCGCGGACAGGGTGACCCAAGAGACCCAGTACTTC
-	TRBD2	TRBV27	TRBJ2-1	CASSLGLAAYNEQFF	TGTGCCAGCAGTTTAGGGCTAGCGGCCTACAATGAGCAGTTCTTC
-	TRBD2	TRBV7-9	TRBJ2-1	CASSSSVTSRSYNEQFF	TGTGCCAGCAGCTCTTCCGTGACTAGCCGGTCCTACAATGAGCAGTTCTTC
-	-	TRBV30	TRBJ2-7	CAWSSEGVGAYF	TGTGCCTGGTCGTCCGAGGGCGTCGGTGCGTACTTC
-	TRBD1	TRBV9	TRBJ2-5	CASSVGTGVLETQYF	TGTGCCAGCAGCGTCGGGACAGGGGTCCTAGAGACCCAGTACTTC
-	-	TRBV4-1	TRBJ2-3	CASSAIAGPASTDTQYF	TGCGCCAGCAGCGCAATCGCAGGCCCAGCAAGCACAGATACGCAGTATTTT
once	-	TRBV2	TRBJ2-1	CASRRAQGNEQFF	TGTGCCAGCAGGCGAGCACAGGGCAATGAGCAGTTCTTC